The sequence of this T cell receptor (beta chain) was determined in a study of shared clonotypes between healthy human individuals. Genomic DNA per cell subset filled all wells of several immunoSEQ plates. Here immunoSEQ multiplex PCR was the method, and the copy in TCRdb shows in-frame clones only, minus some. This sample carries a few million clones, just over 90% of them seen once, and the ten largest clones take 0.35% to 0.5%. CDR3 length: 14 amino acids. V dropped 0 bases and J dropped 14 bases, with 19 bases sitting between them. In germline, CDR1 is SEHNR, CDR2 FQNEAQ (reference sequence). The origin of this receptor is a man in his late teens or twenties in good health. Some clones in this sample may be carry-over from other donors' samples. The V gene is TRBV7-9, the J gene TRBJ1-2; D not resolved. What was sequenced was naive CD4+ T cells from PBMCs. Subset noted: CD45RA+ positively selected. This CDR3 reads CASSLAGKTPTGTF. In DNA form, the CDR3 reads TGTGCCAGCAGCTTAGCGGGGAAAACCCCCACGGGAACCTTC.